This section outlines one TCR beta chain sequence together with its context. Its antigen is not identified. This record belongs to a study of a mutant IDH1 vaccine in newly diagnosed glioma. The time point here: week 23, last vaccination. Mutant IDH1 20-mer peptide, at 300 ug, made up each vaccine dose, with topical imiquimod. TCRdb keeps only in-frame clones here, not all; method: immunoSEQ multiplex PCR. Among some 30,000 clones listed, roughly 90% were seen once. Deletions cut 6 bases from V and 3 bases from J, with 24 bases between. The germline V gene encodes CDR1 SGHVS and CDR2 FQNEAQ. The CDR3 covers 18 residues.

The material was PBMCs, obtained from a glioma patient whose treatment included an IDH1 peptide vaccine. The chain recombines TRBV7-8 with TRBJ1-5; D call uncertain. The sequence was obtained from a man aged 40-55 years with glioma. The CDR3 coding sequence is TGTGCCAGCAGTCCCACCCCCCCACAGTGGGGTAACAATCAGCCCCAGCATTTT. It codes for CASSPTPPQWGNNQPQHF.